The 26 T cell receptor beta chains below come from one sample, sequenced in a study of CD8 T cells in Susac syndrome. Reverse transcription of about 0.5 to 1 ug RNA used random hexamers. TCRdb processed the immunoSEQ multiplex PCR reads anew with MiXCR; each CDR3 protein has one entry. The sample has roughly 80,000 distinct CDR3 sequences; approximately 94% are singletons. The sequenced sample consisted of CD4+ T cells from PBMCs. Receptors were obtained from a human donor with Susac syndrome.

In this sample, this clonotype turned up once. V and J are TRBV19 and TRBJ2-2; D is unresolved. V lost 7 bases and J lost 4, with 13 bases in between. The CDR3 has 14 residues. Germline V gene sequence: CDR1 LNHDA, CDR2 SQIVND (reference sequence). The CDR3 sequence: CASTELLVTGELFF. The CDR3 bases are TGTGCCAGTACCGAGCTTTTGGTCACCGGGGAGCTGTTTTTT. The variable domain in full, with the rest retrieved from reference TRBV19 and TRBJ2-2, is DGGITQSPKYLFRKEGQNVTLSCEQNLNHDAMYWYRQDPGQGLRLIYYSQIVNDFQKGDIAEGYSVSREKKESFPLTVTSAQKNPTAFYLCASTELLVTGELFFGEGSRLTVL.

A remark on this clonotype: Because it lacks the conserved phenylalanine or tryptophan at the end, this CDR3 is likely a read error. The DNA is left out, because the CDR3 cannot be placed on it with certainty; the CDR3 is given as TCRdb lists it. The chain recombines TRBV5-4 with TRBJ2-7; the D segment call TRBD1 is taken from the table without a DNA check. The germline gives CDR1 SGHNT, CDR2 YYREEE (reference sequence). 13 amino acids form the CDR3, both terminal residues included. CDR3 sequence: CASSLDRVSAWTL.

CDR3 loop: CSANPLRDTIYF. CDR3 DNA sequence: TGCAGTGCTAATCCCCTCCGGGACACCATATATTTT. This rearrangement joins TRBV20-1 to TRBJ1-3; D ambiguous. CDR3 length: 12 amino acids. CDR1 is DFQATT, CDR2 SNEGSKA, per germline (reference sequence). The germline V and J ends were trimmed by 4 bases and 8 bases, with 12 bases remaining between them.

The chain employs TRBV7-2 and TRBJ1-4; no clear D gene. V was shortened by 3 bases and J by 7 bases, with 6 bases between the two germline ends. Germline V gene sequence: CDR1 SGHTA, CDR2 FQGNSA. This CDR3 has 12 residues. The CDR3 here is CASSFSGEKLFF. CDR3 bases: TGTGCCAGCAGCTTTAGTGGTGAAAAACTGTTTTTT.

This clonotype has a single count. The CDR3 DNA follows: TGTGCCAGCGGCCTTAGGGTGTCCTCCACCGGGGAGCTGTTTTTT. Its translation is CASGLRVSSTGELFF. V usage is TRBV7-8 and J usage is TRBJ2-2; no reliable D call. V lost 8 bases and J 4 bases, leaving 17 bases between the germline ends. Germline V gives CDR1 SGHVS, CDR2 FQNEAQ. The CDR3 contains 15 residues.

The chain uses TRBV18 and TRBJ2-5, with TRBD2 identical over 7 bases. The CDR3 is 16 amino acids. From germline, CDR1 is KGHSH and CDR2 LQKENI. The V gene end was trimmed by 0 bases and the J gene end by 0 bases; junction bases not matched to a gene: 4. This CDR3 reads CASSPPVLADQETQYF. For the CDR3, the DNA is TGTGCCAGCTCACCACCGGTCCTAGCGGACCAAGAGACCCAGTACTTC.

The V and J genes are TRBV2 and TRBJ2-5; no firm D call. This CDR3 contains 13 residues. V lost 3 bases and J 5 bases, leaving 10 bases between the germline ends. Germline V lookup: CDR1 SNHLY, CDR2 FYNNEI. The CDR3 sequence: CASSDTLRETQYF. As DNA, the CDR3 is TGTGCCAGCAGTGACACTCTAAGGGAGACCCAGTACTTC.

V usage is TRBV5-6 and J usage is TRBJ2-2, with D possibly matching TRBD1 (5 bases). Deletions cut 4 bases from V and 6 bases from J, with 16 bases between. Germline-derived CDR1 and CDR2 are SGHDT and YYEEEE. The CDR3 is 15 amino acids. The CDR3 spells CASSPGSGLAGELFF. The CDR3 nucleotides are TGTGCCAGCAGCCCTGGGTCAGGGTTGGCCGGGGAGCTGTTTTTT.

The V gene is TRBV3-1, the J gene TRBJ2-5; possible D gene TRBD1, 6 bases. Trimming shortened V by 1 base and J by 3 bases, and 18 bases separated the two germline ends. CDR3 length equals 17 residues. The germline CDR1 and CDR2 sequences are LGHDT and YNNKEL (reference sequence). The CDR3 DNA reads TGTGCCAGCAGCCAAGGAACGTTGAGGACAGTAAAAGAGACCCAGTACTTC. It specifies CASSQGTLRTVKETQYF.

This clonotype came up once. The CDR3 loop is CASSLGGVGETQYF. CDR3 bases: TGTGCCAGCAGCTTAGGAGGAGTAGGGGAGACCCAGTACTTC. The V call is TRBV7-2, the J call TRBJ2-5, with D hard to call. Trimming left V 1 base short and J 5 bases short, with 11 bases between. Germline V CDR1 and CDR2: SGHTA, FQGNSA. This CDR3 spans 14 amino acids. Full variable domain (remainder filled in from reference TRBV7-2 and TRBJ2-5): GAGVSQSPSNKVTEKGKDVELRCDPISGHTALYWYRQSLGQGLEFLIYFQGNSAPDKSGLPSDRFSAERTGGSVSTLTIQRTQQEDSAVYLCASSLGGVGETQYFGPGTRLLVL.

For this clonotype: At one boundary the junction diverges from the germline segment, which might be a read error. The rearrangement joins TRBV7-7 to TRBJ2-1, with D perhaps matching TRBD2 (5 bases). Looked up from germline, CDR1 is SSHAT and CDR2 is FNYEAQ (reference sequence). This CDR3 is built from 15 residues. The CDR3 DNA reads as TGTGCTAGCAGCTTAGCCCCTAGCCCCTACAATGAGCAGTTCTTC. It codes for CASSLAPSPYNEQFF. Based on the CDR3 plus reference TRBV7-7 and TRBJ2-1, the full variable domain is GAGVSQSPRYKVTKRGQDVTLRCDPISSHATLYWYQQALGQGPEFLTYFNYEAQPDKSGLPSDRFSAERPEGSISTLTIQRTEQRDSAMYRCASSLAPSPYNEQFFGPGTRLTVL.

This chain connects TRBV5-1 to TRBJ2-5, with D tentatively TRBD1 or TRBD2 (6 bases each). The CDR3 contains 17 residues. Trimming pared 0 bases from V and 5 bases from J, leaving 20 bases between. Germline V gives CDR1 SGHRS, CDR2 YFSETQ. DNA for the CDR3: TGCGCCAGCAGCTTGGAGCCGGGGGCTCCCTCCCACGAGACCCAGTACTTC. This encodes CASSLEPGAPSHETQYF.

The chain couples TRBV2 to TRBJ1-2; D is ambiguous. V gave up 4 bases and J gave up 5 bases, with 17 bases separating them. Germline V gives CDR1 SNHLY, CDR2 FYNNEI. The CDR3 runs to 15 residues. The CDR3 protein is CASSVHGVVAYGYTF. CDR3 in DNA: TGTGCCAGCAGTGTACACGGGGTCGTCGCTTATGGCTACACCTTC.

J is TRBJ2-3 and V is TRBV29-1, with 9 bases that match TRBD1. The junction had 24 bases not matched to a gene; V was cut back by 5 bases and J by 6 bases. CDR3 length equals 19 residues. Germline CDR1 is SQVTM and CDR2 is ANQGSEA. CDR3 loop: CSVPSDSARGYRGPDTQYF. CDR3 coding DNA: TGCAGCGTTCCGTCAGATTCCGCGAGAGGGTACAGGGGGCCGGATACGCAGTATTTT.

This clonotype was found once. V and J are TRBV7-6 and TRBJ1-1, with D unclear. Per the germline V gene, CDR1 is SGHVS and CDR2 is FNYEAQ. The CDR3 extends over 12 amino acids. Between the trimmed V and J ends, which lost 9 bases and 7 bases, there was a span of 15 bases. CDR3 nucleotide sequence: TGTGCCAGAGCCAAAATATGGCGTGAAGCTTTCTTT. Translating gives CARAKIWREAFF.

This clonotype was counted a single time. The chain links TRBV15 to TRBJ2-5; D perhaps matches TRBD1 (6 bases). The CDR3 extends over 16 amino acids. Per the germline V gene, CDR1 is LNHNV and CDR2 is YYDKDF (reference sequence). Deletions cut 1 base from V and 4 bases from J, with 16 bases between. The CDR3: CATSRGYREGLETQYF. The CDR3 nucleotides are TGTGCCACCAGCAGAGGCTACAGGGAAGGGTTAGAGACCCAGTACTTC.

The chain recombines TRBV18 with TRBJ2-5; no clear D. CDR1 and CDR2 (germline): KGHSH, LQKENI. V was cut by 4 bases and J by 2 bases, with 11 bases left in between. The CDR3 has 14 amino acids. CDR3 residues: CASSQGVRQETQYF. CDR3 DNA sequence: TGTGCCAGCTCACAGGGTGTAAGGCAAGAGACCCAGTACTTC.

The chain links TRBV5-5 to TRBJ2-3, with 8 positions matching TRBD1. The CDR3 length is 15 residues. CDR1 SGHKS and CDR2 YYEKEE come from the germline V gene (reference sequence). Trimming cost V 0 bases and J 6 bases; bases outside gene matches: 6. The CDR3 is CASSLAPGGIDTQYF. The CDR3 coding sequence is TGTGCCAGCAGCTTGGCGCCAGGGGGCATTGATACGCAGTATTTT.

The chain recombines TRBV20-1 with TRBJ2-1; 12 nucleotides align to TRBD2. Per the germline V gene, CDR1 is DFQATT and CDR2 is SNEGSKA (reference sequence). CDR3 length: 13 residues. V trimming: 6 bases; J trimming: 12 bases; junction bases outside the gene matches: 9. Here the CDR3 DNA reads TGCAGTGCGGGGACTAGCGGGTCCTCCGGGCAGTTCTTC. Its protein is CSAGTSGSSGQFF.

The V call is TRBV6-1, the J call TRBJ2-5; weak D call: TRBD1 (7 bases). Per the germline V gene, CDR1 is MNHNS and CDR2 is SASEGT. The CDR3 contains 18 residues. Trimming took 5 bases from V and 5 from J, leaving 27 bases between them. The CDR3 coding sequence is TGTGCCAGCAGTCGCATAGGAAGGGGGCAAGGGAGGTGGGAGACCCAGTACTTC. Its translation is CASSRIGRGQGRWETQYF.

The V and J genes are TRBV20-1 and TRBJ2-1, with D maybe TRBD2 (5 bases). The CDR3 runs 12 residues. The V end was cut by 5 bases, the J end by 6 bases, with 11 bases between. Germline V gene lookup returns CDR1 DFQATT and CDR2 SNEGSKA (reference sequence). The CDR3 here is CSAGGGFNEQFF. As DNA, the CDR3 is TGCAGTGCTGGAGGTGGGTTCAATGAGCAGTTCTTC.

The chain carries TRBV29-1 and TRBJ2-4; D not certain. Germline assignment: CDR1 SQVTM and CDR2 ANQGSEA. The CDR3 is made up of 12 amino acids. Deletions cut 8 bases from V and 1 base from J, with 9 bases between. CDR3 residues: CSHISAKNIQYF. In DNA form, the CDR3 reads TGCAGCCACATCTCGGCCAAAAACATTCAGTACTTC. The variable domain in full, completed from reference TRBV29-1 and TRBJ2-4, reads SAVISQKPSRDICQRGTSLTIQCQVDSQVTMMFWYRQQPGQSLTLIATANQGSEATYESGFVIDKFPISRPNLTFSTLTVSNMSPEDSSIYLCSHISAKNIQYFGAGTRLSVL.

The J gene is TRBJ2-1, the V gene TRBV9; 11 positions agree with TRBD2. V gave up 2 bases and J gave up 6 bases; unmatched junction bases: 4. The germline V gene encodes CDR1 SGDLS and CDR2 YYNGEE. CDR3 length: 15 residues. CDR3 sequence: CASSVTSGKGNEQFF. CDR3 nucleotide sequence: TGTGCCAGCAGCGTGACTAGCGGGAAAGGCAATGAGCAGTTCTTC.

V and J are TRBV11-2 and TRBJ2-5, with 10 positions matching TRBD1. Per the germline V gene, CDR1 is SGHAT and CDR2 is FQNNGV. The ends lost 4 bases at V and 5 bases at J; junction bases unmatched: 10. This CDR3 contains 16 residues. CDR3 sequence (DNA): TGTGCCAGCAGCTCCGCCCCGGGACAGGGGACGGAGACCCAGTACTTC. The encoded protein is CASSSAPGQGTETQYF.

The V gene is TRBV7-9, the J gene TRBJ2-2; weak D call: TRBD2 (6 bases). The V gene lost 6 bases and the J gene lost 0 bases, with 17 bases spanning the gap. Germline CDR1 is SEHNR and CDR2 is FQNEAQ (reference sequence). This CDR3 is 17 amino acids long. The CDR3 bases are TGTGCCAGCAGACGGGGGTCTGCCCGATCGAACACCGGGGAGCTGTTTTTT. Encoded protein: CASRRGSARSNTGELFF.

The chain couples TRBV20-1 to TRBJ2-1, with 7 bases identical to TRBD2. Germline V gene data show CDR1 as DFQATT and CDR2 as SNEGSKA (reference sequence). This CDR3 comprises 15 residues. Trimming at V came to 0 bases and at J to 8 bases, leaving 10 bases not matched to a gene. CDR3 region: CSARDQGSGFYEQFF. DNA for the CDR3: TGCAGTGCTAGAGATCAAGGTAGCGGGTTCTATGAGCAGTTCTTC.